This section outlines one T cell receptor beta chain sequence together with its context. Its binding antigen is unknown. The junction departs from germline at one end; a sequencing error may be responsible. The CDR3 has 15 amino acids, counting the end cysteine and phenylalanine. Only the CDR3 portion is preserved as DNA: 45 bases, with reading frame beginning at the first base. CDR1 and CDR2 are read off the germline V gene (reference sequence) as SSHAT and FNYEAQ. This sample was included in a study of cytomegalovirus exposure and HLA in healthy donors (dated by TCRdb to 2017 to 2019). About the study as a whole: An earlier analysis of 587 of the donors reported more than 250 Gb of sequence data and 120 million or so unique TCR beta sequences from about 179 million T cells. In addition to the first cohort of hundreds of subjects, a separate validation cohort of 100 to 150 different subjects was used. Class I and class II HLA loci were covered by the typing at four-digit resolution. Among 350 to 400 genotyped donors of the cohort, an average of approximately 240,000 unique TCR beta nucleotide sequences were sequenced per donor, around 20% of them non-productive. All discovery cohort repertoires had been generated on a single sequencing platform. The number of donors typed differed by locus, with 629-630 for A, B, C, DRB1 and DQB1, around 500 for DQA1, about 610 for DPA1, and 450 to 480 for DPB1. The aim of the study was to test whether cataloging public T cell receptors could identify signatures of past pathogen exposure. The T cell repertoires of 666 subjects were profiled by immunosequencing and related to cytomegalovirus serostatus. To predict cytomegalovirus infection status, the study brought together high-throughput TCR immunosequencing, statistical association of individual TCRs with disease status, and machine learning. An earlier analysis of 587 of the donors applied high-throughput TCR beta sequencing to assess whether each TCR beta V gene segment acted as functional or pseudogenic. A later genetic analysis took genome-wide SNP genotypes for about 55% of the 666 donors and used that subset as a discovery cohort. About 280 gigabases of sequencing data and tens of millions of unique TCR sequences were included in an early release covering roughly 600 HLA-typed donors. Of the roughly 420 genotyped donors, approximately 81% were placed in the genetic ancestry cluster associated with self-reported Caucasian donors. Rather than using new phenotypic data, the later analysis identified candidate immune exposures from TCR beta sequences and from how often those sequences occurred across donors. A later analysis re-analyzed previously published TCR beta repertoires from roughly 690 donors and added high-resolution HLA genotyping to study TCR occurrence patterns. Five DR-DQ haplotypes were treated as single units for association and clustering because of strong linkage in the cohort. Donor age, sex, ethnicity and CMV serostatus were collected together with the repertoire data. Broader findings and caveats from the paper: According to the authors, the approach could potentially be generalized to other disease states and immunological phenotypes. A further reported finding was that TCR beta sequences accurately predicted the HLA-A and HLA-B alleles for most subjects in the first cohort. In a later analysis, most CMV-associated TCR beta chains were found to appear HLA-restricted, with HLA associations seemingly driven largely by CMV exposure. In an earlier analysis of approximately 600 of the donors, most TCR beta V segments were observed in productive rearrangements about 87% or about 30% of the time, broadly matching IMGT annotations. This cohort had only TCR beta chains sequenced, and the lack of alpha or paired-chain data limited which features could be detected. While some public TCRs were present in many individuals, most TCR sequences turned up only very rarely across donors. Because counts were too low, seventeen rarely observed V segments, including chromosome 9 orphons, were excluded from the earlier analysis of fewer than 650 of the donors. Because some donors lacked HLA typing at each locus, the association tests relied only on the typed subset. Because the 87-base-pair reads could not distinguish some IMGT-functional V segments, including TRBV6-2 and TRBV6-3, those segments were excluded. Several of the top co-occurrence clusters appeared to be linked to parvovirus B19, influenza, CMV and Epstein-Barr virus, according to a later analysis. For the cohort, immune exposure information was limited to CMV serostatus. When HLA alleles, especially DR and DQ, strongly co-occurred, attributing TCR associations to individual alleles was difficult. In a later analysis, HLA-associated TCR beta chains were found to be more clonally expanded and to have lower generation probabilities than equally common non-associated chains. In vitro tests confirmed that three of the cytomegalovirus-associated TCR beta chains recognize cytomegalovirus antigens. Linkage disequilibrium might explain the correlated functional status among segregating V segments, but an unknown experimental factor could not be ruled out. Cytomegalovirus status was reported to be diagnosed by the classifier with high specificity and sensitivity in both the original and validation cohorts. The sequencing pipeline was judged likely to have produced a cluster of highly shared sequence variants as a technical artifact. According to a later analysis, TCR association rates differed among HLA loci, with DRB1 alleles showing the most associated TCRs and HLA-C alleles showing the fewest. In a later genetic analysis, fewer N-insertions in productive TCRs were reported among donors in an Asian-associated ancestry cluster than the roughly 670-donor mean. The study listed 164 TCR beta chains as associated with cytomegalovirus. In a later genetic analysis, a missense DCLRE1C variant was associated with V-gene and J-gene trimming of TCR beta chains, and the association was replicated in an independent cohort. At a false discovery rate of 0.05, a later analysis linked around 15,000 TCR beta sequences to specific HLA alleles. The presence/absence analyses assumed that sequencing depth was roughly uniform across donors, and that assumption may not be true.

The library was obtained by the immunoSEQ multiplex PCR assay. For the multiplex PCR, a mixture combining 60 forward primers for TCR Vbeta segments and 13 reverse primers for TCR Jbeta segments was used. Amplification of the CDR3 region of rearranged TCR beta genes was performed with a multiplex PCR assay on genomic DNA. The Illumina HiSeq System was used to sequence the amplified TCR beta libraries as 87-base-pair reads. In the source study's methods: Across the 500 to 700 repertoires, a later analysis counted roughly 77 million unique TCR beta chains, 9.5 million to 12 million of which were shared by at least two donors. Raw reads were error-corrected and collapsed into unique sequences by a nearest-neighbor algorithm in which closely related sequences were merged to remove PCR and sequencing errors. To assign V, D and J gene segments, CDR3 sequences were aligned to IMGT reference sequences. For a sequence to be retained, at least a six-nucleotide match to both a V gene segment and a J gene segment was required. Rearrangements were called productive when the CDR3 lacked stop codons and stayed in frame with V and J; all others were non-productive. Following IMGT convention, CDR3 was defined as the stretch from the second conserved V-encoded cysteine to the conserved J-encoded phenylalanine. Sequences without an unambiguous match to a single V gene segment were excluded from the earlier analysis of 500 to 700 of the donors. In an earlier analysis of several hundred of the donors, V segments were called functional above 56.7% productive rearrangements and were called segregating when the between-donor standard deviation exceeded 5%. A statistical classification framework was developed to diagnose cytomegalovirus status using the catalog of TCR beta chain sequences. In a later analysis, TCR nucleotide sequences were compared against IMGT/GENE-DB human TR gene sequences so that V and J genes could be assigned. Using the TCRdist pipeline, a later analysis assigned CDR3 sequences along with most-parsimonious VDJ recombination scenarios. A later analysis defined each TCR beta chain by its CDR3 amino acid sequence plus V-gene family, and excluded reads lacking a unique V-gene family. A later analysis removed several hundred highly shared, low-generation-probability nucleotide sequences to deal with suspected cross-contamination and a sequencing artifact. In a later analysis, a clonal expansion index was calculated for each public chain from normalized within-repertoire ranks of inferred template counts. A later analysis computed generation probabilities with a VDJ recombination model fitted to out-of-frame rearrangements, and checked the results against IGoR. In a later analysis, hypergeometric tests were used to score TCR-TCR, TCR-HLA and TCR-CMV co-occurrence, with a repertoire-size bias correction applied to TCR pairs. In a later analysis, false discovery rates were estimated by permuting HLA or CMV assignments 20 times. In a later analysis, co-occurring TCRs were grouped using DBSCAN, with TCRdist sequence similarity added in when clustering inside HLA-allele-positive subsets. Repertoires with fewer than 30,000 or more than 120,000 public chains, plus five repertoires with anomalous nucleotide sharing, were excluded from co-occurrence clustering. TCRdb holds this immuneACCESS table with in-frame rearrangements only. Some clones are missing; in checked studies, unresolved V genes explain under half, and the rest has no known cause. Clone size and the V and J calls come from that table; the DNA yielded D and trimming. This sample gives around 130,000 clones in total; 55% to 75% of them show up just once. The ten largest clones capture 1.6% of the sample.

The cohort comprised some 700 healthy bone marrow donors. Cohort members were all nominally healthy when sampled, although unrecorded immune exposures were likely present. The donor tested CMV seropositive, placing the donor among the roughly 270 seropositive members of the cohort. Each donor provided a peripheral blood sample, and peripheral blood mononuclear cells were used for TCR beta sequencing. The Qiagen DNeasy Blood Extraction Kit was used to extract genomic DNA from the blood cell samples. The source is a man younger than 40 in good health and CMV-seropositive. Sequencing input: PBMCs. Recombination connected TRBV7-7 to TRBJ2-5, and perhaps TRBD1 as D gene, on 5 matching bases. The DNA sequence reads TGTGCTAGCAGCTCCACCAGGGAAGCCCAAGAGACCCAGTACTTC. This is translated as CASSSTREAQETQYF.